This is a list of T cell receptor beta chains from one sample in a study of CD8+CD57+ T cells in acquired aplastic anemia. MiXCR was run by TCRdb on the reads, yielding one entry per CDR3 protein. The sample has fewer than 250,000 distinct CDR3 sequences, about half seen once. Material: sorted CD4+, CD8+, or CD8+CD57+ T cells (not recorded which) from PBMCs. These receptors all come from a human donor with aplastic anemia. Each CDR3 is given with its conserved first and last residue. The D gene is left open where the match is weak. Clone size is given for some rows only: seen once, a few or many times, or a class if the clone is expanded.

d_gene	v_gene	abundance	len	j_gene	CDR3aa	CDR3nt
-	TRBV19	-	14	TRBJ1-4	CASTPDATNEKLFF	TGTGCCAGTACACCGGACGCAACTAATGAAAAACTGTTTTTT
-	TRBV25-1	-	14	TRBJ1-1	CASSKPGYGTEAFF	TGTGCCAGCAGTAAACCGGGGTACGGGACTGAAGCTTTCTTT
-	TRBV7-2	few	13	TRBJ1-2	CASLGVNNYGYTF	TGTGCCAGCCTGGGGGTAAACAACTATGGCTACACCTTC
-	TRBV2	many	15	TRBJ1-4	CASSALRGDNEKLFF	TGTGCCAGCAGCGCGCTTCGGGGAGATAATGAAAAACTGTTTTTT
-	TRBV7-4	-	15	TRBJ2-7	CASSQVAGTTYEQYF	TGTGCCAGCAGCCAAGTAGCAGGGACGACCTACGAGCAGTACTTC
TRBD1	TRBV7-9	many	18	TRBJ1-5	CASSYVGTGSQENQPQHF	TGTGCCAGCAGCTACGTTGGGACAGGGAGTCAGGAAAATCAGCCCCAGCATTTT
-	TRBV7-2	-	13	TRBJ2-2	CASSLAVFGELFF	TGTGCCAGCAGCTTAGCAGTTTTCGGGGAGCTGTTTTTT
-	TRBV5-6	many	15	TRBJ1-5	CASSLRSYSNQPQHF	TGTGCCAGCAGCTTGCGAAGCTATAGCAATCAGCCCCAGCATTTT
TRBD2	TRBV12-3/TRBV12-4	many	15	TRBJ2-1	CASRSGTSGANEQFF	TGTGCCAGCAGGTCCGGGACTAGCGGGGCAAACGAGCAGTTCTTC
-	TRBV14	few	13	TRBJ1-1	CASSQITNTEAFF	TGTGCCAGCAGCCAAATCACGAACACTGAAGCTTTCTTT
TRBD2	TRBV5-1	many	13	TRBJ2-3	CASGRDYRDTQYF	TGCGCCAGCGGGCGGGACTACAGAGATACGCAGTATTTT
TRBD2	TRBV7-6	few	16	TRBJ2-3	CASSQGAGETTDTQYF	TGCGCCAGCAGCCAAGGGGCGGGGGAGACCACAGATACGCAGTATTTT
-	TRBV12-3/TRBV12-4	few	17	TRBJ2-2	CASSFSGGVPNTGELFF	TGTGCCAGCAGTTTCTCTGGCGGGGTCCCGAACACCGGGGAGCTGTTTTTT
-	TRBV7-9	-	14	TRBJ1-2	CASSSLTPGLGYTF	TGTGCCAGCAGCTCCCTCACGCCAGGGCTTGGCTACACCTTC
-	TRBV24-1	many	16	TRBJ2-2	CATSDPDRSLTGELFF	TGTGCCACCAGTGATCCCGACAGGTCGCTCACCGGGGAGCTGTTTTTT
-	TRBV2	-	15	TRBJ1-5	CASSEEGNSNQPQHF	TGTGCCAGCAGTGAGGAGGGAAATAGCAATCAGCCCCAGCATTTT
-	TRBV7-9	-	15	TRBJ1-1	CASSWAGGGKTEAFF	TGTGCCAGCAGCTGGGCGGGGGGAGGGAAGACTGAAGCTTTCTTT
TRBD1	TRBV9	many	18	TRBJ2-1	CASSGDRGPVSSYNEQFF	TGTGCCAGCAGCGGGGACAGGGGGCCGGTTAGCTCCTACAATGAGCAGTTCTTC
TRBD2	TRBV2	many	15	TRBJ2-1	CASRGSSGGYNEQFF	TGTGCCAGCAGGGGGTCTAGCGGGGGGTACAATGAGCAGTTCTTC
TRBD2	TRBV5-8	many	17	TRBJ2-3	CASSGASGLRSTDTQYF	TGTGCCAGCAGCGGCGCTAGCGGGCTTAGGAGCACAGATACGCAGTATTTT
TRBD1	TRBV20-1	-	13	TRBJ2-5	CSAKGTGQETQYF	TGCAGTGCGAAAGGGACAGGGCAAGAGACCCAGTACTTC
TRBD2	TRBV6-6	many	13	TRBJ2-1	CASGGTSKREQFF	TGTGCCAGCGGCGGGACTAGTAAACGAGAGCAGTTCTTC
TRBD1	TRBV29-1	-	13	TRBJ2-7	CSLIHGRGLEQYF	TGCAGCTTGATTCATGGCAGGGGGCTCGAGCAGTACTTC
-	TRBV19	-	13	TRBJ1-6	CASSIGAESPLHF	TGTGCCAGTAGTATCGGGGCGGAATCACCCCTCCACTTT
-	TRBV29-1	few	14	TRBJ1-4	CSVSRGRPNEKLFF	TGCAGCGTTTCCAGGGGAAGACCTAATGAAAAACTGTTTTTT